This entry lists 32 T cell receptor beta chains sequenced from one sample in a study of Graves' ophthalmopathy and Graves' hyperthyroidism. From RNA, the CDR3 regions of TCR beta chains were amplified and sequenced. HTBI primers primed a first-round RT-PCR, and a second-round multiplex PCR followed. A single record per CDR3 protein comes from TCRdb applying MiXCR to the multiplex PCR reads. The table shows 150,000 to 200,000 distinct CDR3 sequences, with 37% occurring only once. The specimen was peripheral blood. The source is a woman in her 40s with Graves' ophthalmopathy.

The chain joins TRBV6-1 to TRBJ2-5, with TRBD1 matching 8 bases. CDR1 is MNHNS and CDR2 is SASEGT in the germline V gene. J gave up 5 bases and V 2 bases, and 4 bases lay outside the gene matches. There are 14 residues in the CDR3. The CDR3: CASSEFGDRETQYF. Here the CDR3 DNA reads TGTGCCAGCAGTGAATTCGGGGACAGGGAGACCCAGTACTTC.

The rearrangement uses TRBV5-1 and TRBJ2-7, with D tentatively TRBD1 (6 bases). The ends were cut back, 4 bases at V and 7 bases at J, with 15 bases in the middle. There are 13 residues in the CDR3. Per germline, CDR1 SGHRS and CDR2 YFSETQ. As DNA, the CDR3 is TGCGCCAGCAGCACTGGACAGCCCCGGGAGCAGTACTTC. It translates to CASSTGQPREQYF.

This clonotype was found many times. The V gene is TRBV19, the J gene TRBJ1-1; D ambiguous. The germline V gene has CDR1 LNHDA and CDR2 SQIVND (reference sequence). V was pared by 3 bases and J by 1 base, with 12 bases between. The CDR3 length is 15 residues. CDR3 in DNA: TGTGCCAGTAGTATCTCGTTCTACGGGAACACTGAAGCTTTCTTT. It specifies CASSISFYGNTEAFF.

This chain joins TRBV11-2 and TRBJ2-7; TRBD2 matches at 8 bases. The V and J ends lost 1 base and 4 bases, in that order; junction bases with no gene match: 6. The CDR3 covers 15 residues. CDR1 is SGHAT and CDR2 is FQNNGV in the germline V gene. CDR3 sequence reads: CASSLVGGGIYEQYF. The CDR3 DNA follows: TGTGCCAGCAGCTTAGTCGGGGGGGGTATTTACGAGCAGTACTTC.

This clonotype was seen ten or more times. This rearrangement joins TRBV6-2 or TRBV6-3 to TRBJ2-5; TRBD2 is a possible D gene (6 bases). CDR3 size: 14 residues. Germline CDR1 MNHEY, CDR2 SVGEGT. Trimming stripped 5 bases from V and 2 bases from J, with 12 bases between. The CDR3 DNA is TGTGCCAGCAGTACGGGAGCGGGTCAAGAGACCCAGTACTTC. Protein: CASSTGAGQETQYF.

For this clonotype: Relative to the germline gene, one junction end is altered; a read error may explain this. CDR3 sequence: CASSVAPGPYGYTF. CDR3 nucleotides: TGTGCCAGTAGCGTAGCTCCGGGCCCCTATGGCTACACCTTC. This chain joins TRBV9 and TRBJ1-2; D remains unclear. The CDR3 length is 14 residues. Germline V CDR1 and CDR2: SGDLS, YYNGEE.

This clonotype was observed many times. The V and J genes are TRBV29-1 and TRBJ2-5; possibly TRBD1 for D (6 bases). This CDR3 is 16 amino acids long. The germline V and J ends were trimmed by 3 bases and 5 bases, with 22 bases remaining between them. The germline V gene has CDR1 SQVTM and CDR2 ANQGSEA. CDR3 protein: CSVEFGQSRMGETQYF. In DNA form, the CDR3 reads TGCAGCGTTGAGTTTGGACAGTCGAGAATGGGGGAGACCCAGTACTTC.

This clonotype was observed many times. This sequence joins TRBV4-1 and TRBJ2-5, with D unclear. Germline CDR1 is MGHRA and CDR2 is YSYEKL. The CDR3 runs to 16 residues. Trimming left V 0 bases short and J 1 base short, with 12 bases between. The CDR3 DNA sequence: TGCGCCAGCAGCCAAGATATGCAAGGAACCCAAGAGACCCAGTACTTC. Amino acid sequence: CASSQDMQGTQETQYF.

This clonotype showed up many times. The V gene is TRBV28, the J gene TRBJ1-2; possible D gene TRBD1, 5 bases. The germline gives CDR1 MDHEN, CDR2 SYDVKM. Trimming removed 7 bases from V and 6 bases from J, with 18 bases in between. The CDR3 length is 14 residues. The CDR3 loop reads CASTTPWDGNGYTF. As DNA, the CDR3 is TGTGCCAGCACGACCCCCTGGGACGGAAATGGCTACACCTTC.

The rearrangement links TRBV6-4 to TRBJ1-2; D gene ambiguous. V gave up 0 bases and J gave up 8 bases, with 16 bases separating them. The CDR3 spans 15 residues. In germline, CDR1 is MRHNA, CDR2 SNTAGT. Here the CDR3 reads CASSDSEGEVSGYTF. The DNA for the CDR3 is TGTGCCAGCAGTGACTCGGAGGGTGAGGTTTCGGGCTACACCTTC.

The chain recombines TRBV11-2 with TRBJ2-5; D is unclear. The CDR3 has 13 amino acids. CDR1 is SGHAT, CDR2 FQNNGV, per germline. V lost 4 bases and J 5 bases, leaving 11 bases between the germline ends. The CDR3 loop reads CASSSQLGETQYF. DNA for the CDR3: TGTGCCAGCAGCTCACAGCTGGGGGAGACCCAGTACTTC.

The chain uses TRBV6-5 and TRBJ2-5; 12 bases map to TRBD2. The CDR3 runs to 17 residues. V dropped 2 bases and J dropped 4; count of bases not matched to a gene: 8. Germline V gives CDR1 MNHEY, CDR2 SVGAGI. The CDR3 region is CASSYALTSGSSETQYF. CDR3 bases: TGTGCCAGCAGTTACGCTCTGACTAGCGGGAGCTCAGAGACCCAGTACTTC.

The chain combines TRBV29-1 with TRBJ2-7, with no clear D. The V gene lost 6 bases and the J gene lost 9 bases, with 18 bases spanning the gap. The CDR3 extends over 12 amino acids. Germline V gene lookup returns CDR1 SQVTM and CDR2 ANQGSEA. CDR3 nucleotides: TGCAGCGTGTCCCAGCAAAAAATCGGGCAGTACTTC. Amino acids: CSVSQQKIGQYF.

This clonotype was picked up many times. V gene TRBV28 combines with J gene TRBJ1-2; D is unresolved. Deletions cut 5 bases from V and 7 bases from J, with 8 bases between. The CDR3 is 11 amino acids. CDR1 MDHEN and CDR2 SYDVKM come from the germline V gene. CDR3 amino acids: CASSGRLGYTF. The CDR3 nucleotides read TGTGCCAGCAGTGGTCGGCTTGGCTACACCTTC.

The rearrangement links TRBV7-2 to TRBJ2-7, with 7 nucleotides matching TRBD1. V dropped 5 bases and J dropped 4; count of bases not matched to a gene: 8. Germline V gene lookup returns CDR1 SGHTA and CDR2 FQGNSA. This CDR3 has 14 amino acids. Written as DNA, the CDR3 is TGTGCCAGCAGCCCCGACAGGGATTCGTACGAGCAGTACTTC. Encoded protein: CASSPDRDSYEQYF. The full variable domain, with the rest looked up from reference TRBV7-2 and TRBJ2-7, is GAGVSQSPSNKVTEKGKDVELRCDPISGHTALYWYRQSLGQGLEFLIYFQGNSAPDKSGLPSDRFSAERTGGSVSTLTIQRTQQEDSAVYLCASSPDRDSYEQYFGPGTRLTVT.

The chain links TRBV28 to TRBJ2-5; D may be TRBD2 (6 bases). This CDR3 is built from 13 residues. Germline CDR1 MDHEN, CDR2 SYDVKM. V lost 6 bases and J lost 5, with 13 bases in between. DNA for the CDR3: TGTGCCAGCAGATGGTCCGGAGGGGAGACCCAGTACTTC. This sequence encodes CASRWSGGETQYF. Together with reference TRBV28 and TRBJ2-5, the CDR3 gives the full variable domain: DVKVTQSSRYLVKRTGEKVFLECVQDMDHENMFWYRQDPGLGLRLIYFSYDVKMKEKGDIPEGYSVSREKKERFSLILESASTNQTSMYLCASRWSGGETQYFGPGTRLLVL.

V is TRBV6-2 or TRBV6-3 and J is TRBJ1-1; D gene ambiguous. The CDR3 consists of 16 residues. V lost 3 bases to trimming and J lost 5 bases, with 19 bases between them. The germline V gene encodes CDR1 MNHEY and CDR2 SVGEGT. The CDR3 sequence: CASSYSLGRSGTEAFF. The CDR3 bases are TGTGCCAGCAGTTATTCCCTGGGCAGGAGTGGGACTGAAGCTTTCTTT.

This clonotype was seen ten or more times. CDR3 coding DNA: TGTGCCTGGAGATACGGGGGGAACCAAGAGACCCAGTACTTC. It codes for CAWRYGGNQETQYF. V and J are TRBV30 and TRBJ2-5, with 7 bases that match TRBD2. V dropped 3 bases and J dropped 0; count of bases not matched to a gene: 4. The CDR3 runs to 14 residues. Germline V gene sequence: CDR1 GTSNPN, CDR2 SVGIG (reference sequence).

This clonotype was found many times. V is TRBV29-1 and J is TRBJ1-1, with D possibly matching TRBD1 (5 bases). The CDR3 is 12 residues long. V dropped 4 bases and J dropped 4 bases, with 10 bases sitting between them. Germline V gene data show CDR1 as SQVTM and CDR2 as ANQGSEA. The CDR3 DNA reads as TGCAGCGTTGGCTGGGGGGGCACTGAAGCTTTCTTT. Protein product: CSVGWGGTEAFF.

This clonotype appeared many times. The CDR3 nucleotides read TGTGCCAGCAACTCCGGGGACAGGGGGATAGATACGCAGTATTTT. Amino acid sequence: CASNSGDRGIDTQYF. V and J are TRBV6-1 and TRBJ2-3, with TRBD1 identical over 11 bases. With V trimmed by 7 bases and J by 5 bases, 8 bases remained unmatched. This CDR3 has 15 residues. Germline CDR1 is MNHNS and CDR2 is SASEGT.

CDR3 in amino acids: CASSLRAGVYEQYF. CDR3 DNA: TGTGCCAGCAGTTTAAGAGCGGGAGTGTACGAGCAGTACTTC. J is TRBJ2-7 and V is TRBV28; TRBD2 agrees at 8 bases. The length of the CDR3 is 14 residues. The junction had 4 bases not matched to a gene; V was cut back by 2 bases and J by 4 bases. From germline, CDR1 is MDHEN and CDR2 SYDVKM. The full variable domain, rest sourced from reference TRBV28 and TRBJ2-7, is DVKVTQSSRYLVKRTGEKVFLECVQDMDHENMFWYRQDPGLGLRLIYFSYDVKMKEKGDIPEGYSVSREKKERFSLILESASTNQTSMYLCASSLRAGVYEQYFGPGTRLTVT.

At least ten counts were recorded for this clonotype. The chain combines TRBV29-1 with TRBJ2-5; D is undetermined. CDR1 is SQVTM, CDR2 ANQGSEA, per germline. The CDR3 runs to 12 residues. The V and J ends lost 0 bases and 5 bases respectively, with 7 bases between them. Here the CDR3 DNA reads TGCAGCGTTGAAGAAAACACGGAGACCCAGTACTTC. It codes for CSVEENTETQYF.

This clonotype was seen ten or more times. V and J are TRBV19 and TRBJ1-2; 8 bases are a match to TRBD1. There are 14 residues in the CDR3. Germline-derived CDR1 and CDR2 are LNHDA and SQIVND (reference sequence). V gave up 3 bases and J gave up 10 bases; unmatched junction bases: 10. The CDR3 nucleotides read TGTGCCAGTAGTATTCCTGGGACAGGTGGAGTCTACACCTTC. As protein: CASSIPGTGGVYTF.

This clonotype was detected many times. The V gene is TRBV6-6, the J gene TRBJ2-5, with TRBD2 matching 7 bases. CDR1 is MNHNY and CDR2 is SVGAGI in the germline V gene (reference sequence). With 6 bases clipped from V and 5 bases from J, the junction kept 21 bases outside the gene matches. This CDR3 has 18 residues. Written as DNA, the CDR3 is TGTGCCAGCAGCCCCCATCAGCGGGGCCCGGGGGTATGGGAGACCCAGTACTTC. Translation gives CASSPHQRGPGVWETQYF.

This clonotype was counted many times. The genes are TRBV28 and TRBJ2-7, with D hard to call. Germline V gene lookup returns CDR1 MDHEN and CDR2 SYDVKM. The CDR3 is 11 residues long. V was pared by 8 bases and J by 2 bases, with 7 bases between. CDR3 nucleotides: TGTGCCAGCTGCAGTGCCTACGAGCAGTACTTC. Amino acid sequence: CASCSAYEQYF.

This clonotype was detected many times. The chain recombines TRBV19 with TRBJ1-5, with no clear D. This CDR3 is built from 20 residues. CDR1 LNHDA and CDR2 SQIVND come from the germline V gene (reference sequence). V lost 3 bases to trimming and J lost 6 bases, with 30 bases between them. The CDR3 sequence is CASSIGPGRLLGGLSQPQHF. CDR3 sequence (DNA): TGTGCCAGTAGTATCGGCCCCGGTCGCCTTTTAGGTGGACTCAGTCAGCCCCAGCATTTT.

J is TRBJ2-5 and V is TRBV6-5; D may be TRBD2 (6 bases). Germline V gives CDR1 MNHEY, CDR2 SVGAGI. The CDR3 length is 14 residues. V lost 0 bases, J lost 9 bases, and 14 bases lay in between. The CDR3 DNA is TGTGCCAGCAGTTACTCAGGGGAATGGGAGGCCCAGTACTTC. This sequence encodes CASSYSGEWEAQYF.

This clonotype was seen at least ten times. This rearrangement joins TRBV20-1 to TRBJ2-7; D uncertain. Trimming pared 1 base from V and 4 bases from J, leaving 8 bases between. The CDR3 totals 12 residues. CDR1 is DFQATT and CDR2 is SNEGSKA in the germline V gene (reference sequence). The CDR3 spells CSARVNAYEQYF. The DNA for the CDR3 is TGCAGTGCTAGAGTTAACGCGTACGAGCAGTACTTC.

This clonotype was seen ten or more times. The rearrangement joins TRBV20-1 to TRBJ2-7; TRBD2 matches at 11 bases. The V gene's germline CDR1 is DFQATT and CDR2 SNEGSKA (reference sequence). Trimming at V came to 6 bases and at J to 0 bases, leaving 7 bases not matched to a gene. CDR3 length equals 15 residues. The CDR3, as DNA: TGCAGTGCGACTAGCGGGGTGACTAGCTCCTACGAGCAGTACTTC. Its protein product is CSATSGVTSSYEQYF.

This clonotype was seen at least ten times. This chain connects TRBV5-1 to TRBJ1-3; D is unresolved. The CDR3 consists of 15 residues. The V end lost 0 bases, the J end lost 0 bases, and 7 bases lay between the germline ends. Germline lookup yields CDR1 SGHRS and CDR2 YFSETQ. The CDR3 DNA follows: TGCGCCAGCAGCTTGGAAGGCTACTCTGGAAACACCATATATTTT. Amino acid sequence: CASSLEGYSGNTIYF.

There are many counts of this clonotype. The V and J genes are TRBV2 and TRBJ1-2; possibly TRBD1 for D (5 bases). The CDR3 has 13 residues. V lost 4 bases, J lost 5 bases, and 11 bases lay in between. In germline, CDR1 is SNHLY, CDR2 FYNNEI. This CDR3 reads CASSGGPRYGYTF. The CDR3 DNA sequence: TGTGCCAGCAGTGGGGGCCCTCGTTATGGCTACACCTTC.

This clonotype was counted many times. The chain has TRBV5-6 and TRBJ2-7, with TRBD2 as a possible D gene (6 bases). The CDR3 extends over 13 amino acids. Trimming pared 0 bases from V and 4 bases from J, leaving 8 bases between. Germline lookup yields CDR1 SGHDT and CDR2 YYEEEE. Here the CDR3 DNA reads TGTGCCAGCAGCTTGGGGACTACGTACGAGCAGTACTTC. Translation gives CASSLGTTYEQYF.